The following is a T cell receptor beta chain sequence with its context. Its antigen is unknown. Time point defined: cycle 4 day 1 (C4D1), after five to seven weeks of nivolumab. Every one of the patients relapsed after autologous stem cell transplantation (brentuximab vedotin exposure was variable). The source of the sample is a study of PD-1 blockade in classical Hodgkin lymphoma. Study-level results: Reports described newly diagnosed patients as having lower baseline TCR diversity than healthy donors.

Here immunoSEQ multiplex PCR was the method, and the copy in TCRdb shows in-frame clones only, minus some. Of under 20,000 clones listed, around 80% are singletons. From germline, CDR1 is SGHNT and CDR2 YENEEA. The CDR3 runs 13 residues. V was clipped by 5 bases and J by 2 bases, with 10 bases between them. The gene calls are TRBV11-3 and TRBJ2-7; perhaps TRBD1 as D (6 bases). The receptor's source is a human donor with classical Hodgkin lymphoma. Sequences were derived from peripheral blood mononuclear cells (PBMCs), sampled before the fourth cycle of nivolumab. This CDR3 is CASSPDRTYEQYF. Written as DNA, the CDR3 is TGTGCCAGCAGCCCGGACAGAACCTACGAGCAGTACTTC.